This T cell receptor (beta chain) was found in a study of T cells in Graves' hyperthyroidism and ophthalmopathy. Whole-study context: At initial diagnosis, before any treatment had begun, peripheral blood was obtained.

Researchers amplified the TCR beta CDR3 regions from RNA transcripts. Primed by the HTBI set, a first-round RT-PCR was run on the TCR CDR3. TCRdb redid the calling of the multiplex PCR reads with MiXCR, one entry per CDR3 protein. This sample has fewer than 850,000 distinct CDR3 sequences, with around 15% found just once. This CDR3 is built from 15 residues. Germline V lookup: CDR1 SGHTA, CDR2 FQGNSA. Trimming left V 1 base short and J 9 bases short, with 13 bases between. The definition of stable Graves' hyperthyroidism was no ophthalmopathy progression within 18 months. The hyperthyroidism was newly diagnosed and had lasted under 2 months; the patients were aged 18 to 65.

The clonotype comes from a man in his fifties or sixties with Graves' hyperthyroidism. J is TRBJ1-6 and V is TRBV7-2; D is unclear. Specimen: blood. The CDR3 nucleotides read TGTGCCAGCAGCTTAGAGGTACAGAGAGGTTCACCCCTCCACTTT. It encodes CASSLEVQRGSPLHF.